The entry below describes one TCR beta chain. Trimming pared 6 bases from V and 5 bases from J, leaving 13 bases between. This CDR3 contains 13 residues. Libraries were prepared by immunoSEQ multiplex PCR; TCRdb keeps only in-frame clonotypes and omits some of them. The table lists 78,000 or so clones, 75% to 90% of them singletons. The data originate from a study of control samples from healthy donors and cancer patients. This sequence joins TRBV12-3 or TRBV12-4 and TRBJ1-2; TRBD1 might be the D (5 bases). The source material was blood. This TCR was recovered from a man aged 50-60 years in good health. CDR3 loop: CASRDRQRYGYTF. CDR3 coding DNA: TGTGCCAGCAGGGACCGACAGAGGTATGGCTACACCTTC.